This T cell receptor beta chain is drawn from a study of shared clonotypes between healthy human individuals. The study, taken as a whole, reports: Unshared clonotypes carried lower generation probabilities than those common to all four donors.

Of note for this clone: What it recognizes is unknown.

Only in-frame clones appear in the TCRdb table, and some are missing; sequencing was by immunoSEQ multiplex PCR. In the table there are about 690,000 clones, roughly 91% of which are singletons. V was clipped by 1 base and J by 3 bases; unmatched bases: 6. The germline gives CDR1 MGHRA, CDR2 YSYEKL. CDR3 length: 15 amino acids. Sample: memory CD8+ T cells from PBMCs. This sample's subset: CD45RO+ cells pooled with CCR7-negative TemRA cells. The rearrangement links TRBV4-1 to TRBJ2-7, with 7 bases aligning to TRBD1. This sequence was found in a man aged 18 to 29 in good health. Some clones in this sample may be carry-over from other donors' samples. In DNA form, the CDR3 reads TGCGCCAGCAGCCAAGGCCGGGACAGCATCTACGAGCAGTACTTC. It translates to CASSQGRDSIYEQYF.